The 24 T cell receptor beta chains presented below share a single source sample, sequenced in a study of monozygotic twins with inflammatory bowel disease. TCRdb reprocessed the 5' RACE reads, keeping one entry per CDR3 protein, no DNA. The repertoire table contains some 200,000 distinct CDR3 sequences. The sequenced sample was blood. Receptors were obtained from a human donor with ulcerative colitis or Crohn's disease, or a healthy co-twin of an affected twin (not recorded which).

The rearrangement links TRBV4-2 to TRBJ2-7. Germline values: CDR1 LGHNA, CDR2 YNFKEQ. The CDR3 consists of 15 residues. CDR3 sequence: CASSQSRLISYEQYF.

The chain is built from TRBV7-9 and TRBJ2-1; TCRdb's D gene call, TRBD2, goes unchecked for lack of DNA. The CDR3 consists of 15 residues. Germline CDR1 SEHNR, CDR2 FQNEAQ (reference sequence). The CDR3 is CTSTSRPGEGNEQFF.

The rearrangement joins TRBV12-3 or TRBV12-4 to TRBJ1-1. The CDR3 has 12 residues. This CDR3 is CASSAHSLGAFF.

This chain joins TRBV20-1 and TRBJ1-2; with no DNA, the TCRdb D assignment of TRBD1 cannot be verified. Germline-derived CDR1 and CDR2 are DFQATT and SNEGSKA (reference sequence). This CDR3 has 15 amino acids. This CDR3 is CSATNDRGRYYGYTF.

The CDR3 protein is CASSFVAGGPADTQYF. The chain couples TRBV7-8 to TRBJ2-3; the D call of TRBD2 rests on TCRdb alone, since no DNA is present to check it. Germline-derived CDR1 and CDR2 are SGHVS and FQNEAQ. The CDR3 runs to 16 residues.

The chain has TRBV7-9 and TRBJ2-7; TCRdb lists TRBD1, though no DNA is available to test this call. Per the germline V gene, CDR1 is SEHNR and CDR2 is FQNEAQ (reference sequence). This CDR3 contains 15 residues. The CDR3 region is CASSLMRFGTEEQYF.

This rearrangement joins TRBV7-2 to TRBJ2-3; TCRdb reports TRBD1, a call that lacks DNA to check it against. Per the germline V gene, CDR1 is SGHTA and CDR2 is FQGNSA. CDR3 length: 15 amino acids. The CDR3 sequence is CASSNSGGAVDTQYF.

The chain joins TRBV7-9 to TRBJ2-2; TCRdb returns TRBD2, unconfirmable since there is no DNA. The CDR3 is 16 amino acids. Germline V CDR1 and CDR2: SEHNR, FQNEAQ (reference sequence). CDR3 residues: CASSPRLGGNTGELFF.

This rearrangement joins TRBV19 to TRBJ2-2; no DNA is available, so the TRBD2 call from TCRdb remains unchecked. The CDR3 has 16 residues. CDR1 LNHDA and CDR2 SQIVND come from the germline V gene (reference sequence). The CDR3 sequence: CASSFLGVLTTGELFF.

The J gene is TRBJ1-4, the V gene TRBV7-2. This CDR3 is built from 17 residues. Per germline, CDR1 SGHTA and CDR2 FQGNSA. CDR3 in amino acids: CASSLGGLPFHDEKLFF.

This sequence joins TRBV5-1 and TRBJ1-5. Germline V gene lookup returns CDR1 SGHRS and CDR2 YFSETQ. The CDR3 has 16 residues. CDR3 amino acids: CASSLGLLGSNQPQHF.

V gene TRBV6-4 combines with J gene TRBJ2-3; the TCRdb D gene call, TRBD1, has no DNA to confirm it. This CDR3 contains 15 residues. Germline V gene sequence: CDR1 MRHNA, CDR2 SNTAGT. The CDR3 region is CASSDGHKSTDTQYF.

The chain couples TRBV6-2 or TRBV6-3 to TRBJ2-6; TCRdb returns TRBD1, unconfirmable since there is no DNA. The CDR3 runs 21 residues. The germline gives CDR1 MNHEY, CDR2 SVGEGT. CDR3 in amino acids: CASRGIRDRGPILAGANVLTF.

This chain uses TRBV13 with TRBJ2-7; without DNA, the TCRdb call of TRBD2 cannot be checked. This CDR3 is built from 13 residues. CDR1 PRHDT and CDR2 FYEKMQ come from the germline V gene (reference sequence). The CDR3 loop reads CASSLDGRARQYF.

The chain couples TRBV3-1 to TRBJ2-7; checking the TCRdb D call of TRBD1 is not possible without DNA. In germline, CDR1 is LGHDT, CDR2 YNNKEL (reference sequence). The CDR3 spans 19 residues. The CDR3 is CASSQRDFPGGLSSYEQYF.

The chain uses TRBV20-1 and TRBJ1-2; checking the TCRdb D call of TRBD1 is not possible without DNA. This CDR3 has 14 residues. Germline V lookup: CDR1 DFQATT, CDR2 SNEGSKA (reference sequence). The CDR3: CSARLDRDLYGYTF.

The genes are TRBV18 and TRBJ2-1; TCRdb designates TRBD1, a call that cannot be tested without DNA. The CDR3 runs to 15 residues. Germline V CDR1 and CDR2: KGHSH, LQKENI. CDR3 sequence reads: CASSSTRTGVNEQFF. Full variable domain (missing parts from reference TRBV18 and TRBJ2-1): NAGVMQNPRHLVRRRGQEARLRCSPMKGHSHVYWYRQLPEEGLKFMVYLQKENIIDESGMPKERFSAEFPKEGPSILRIQQVVRGDSAAYFCASSSTRTGVNEQFFGPGTRLTVL.

The chain employs TRBV27 and TRBJ2-1; TCRdb lists TRBD2, though no DNA is available to test this call. CDR1 is MNHEY and CDR2 is SMNVEV in the germline V gene (reference sequence). This CDR3 is 17 amino acids long. CDR3 residues: CASSSLAGGPLFVEQFF.

The chain links TRBV7-3 to TRBJ1-2. Germline loops: CDR1 SGHTA, CDR2 FQGTGA. This CDR3 region has 15 residues. CDR3 protein: CASSLSGGSNYGYTF.

CDR3 region: CASSPQNGELFF. The V gene is TRBV12-3 or TRBV12-4, the J gene TRBJ2-2. CDR3 length: 12 amino acids.

V usage is TRBV6-1 and J usage is TRBJ2-7; TCRdb names TRBD1, which stays unverified in the absence of DNA. CDR1 is MNHNS and CDR2 is SASEGT in the germline V gene. The CDR3 length is 15 residues. CDR3 sequence reads: CASRPGTSSSYEQYF.

The chain recombines TRBV7-9 with TRBJ1-5; TCRdb's D call of TRBD1 is untestable without DNA. CDR3 length: 13 amino acids. Germline V gene data show CDR1 as SEHNR and CDR2 as FQNEAQ (reference sequence). The CDR3 loop reads CASSPGDNQPQHF.

The rearrangement uses TRBV6-5 and TRBJ1-5. The CDR3 loop spans 13 amino acids. Germline assignment: CDR1 MNHEY and CDR2 SVGAGI. The CDR3 region is CASSYREYQPQHF.

This sequence joins TRBV20-1 and TRBJ1-4; there is no DNA to check the TCRdb D call of TRBD1. This CDR3 comprises 21 residues. Germline loops: CDR1 DFQATT, CDR2 SNEGSKA (reference sequence). This chain's CDR3 is CSASPGGADRRSVVGNEKLFF.